These 30 T cell receptor beta chains originate from one sample sequenced in a study of shared clonotypes between healthy human individuals. Some clones are missing from TCRdb's copy, which holds only in-frame ones; the method was immunoSEQ multiplex PCR. The sample lists 950,000 to 1,100,000 clones, around 78% occurring once. Material for sequencing was memory CD4+ T cells from PBMCs. Subset reported: CD45RA-negative fraction. The receptor source for this set is a man between 18 and 29 years old in good health. Some clones in this sample may be carry-over from other donors' samples.

The chain employs TRBV2 and TRBJ2-3; TRBD1 matches 9 bases. Germline V gene lookup returns CDR1 SNHLY and CDR2 FYNNEI. CDR3 length: 15 amino acids. Trimming cost V 7 bases and J 1 base; bases outside gene matches: 6. The CDR3 bases are TGTGCCAGCAATCCCCGGACAGGGGGCACAGATACGCAGTATTTT. Amino acid sequence: CASNPRTGGTDTQYF.

This clone has a single count. The chain is built from TRBV5-1 and TRBJ2-1; the D is unclear. Trimming left V 2 bases short and J 7 bases short, with 16 bases between. Germline values: CDR1 SGHRS, CDR2 YFSETQ. The CDR3 sequence is 15 residues long. The CDR3 bases are TGCGCCAGCAGCTTTTTTGCGGTTCCTAAAAATGAGCAGTTCTTC. Protein product: CASSFFAVPKNEQFF. Looking up the rest from reference TRBV5-1 and TRBJ2-1 gives the full variable domain: KAGVTQTPRYLIKTRGQQVTLSCSPISGHRSVSWYQQTPGQGLQFLFEYFSETQRNKGNFPGRFSGRQFSNSRSEMNVSTLELGDSALYLCASSFFAVPKNEQFFGPGTRLTVL.

The rearrangement uses TRBV9 and TRBJ2-1; TRBD2 might be the D (5 bases). CDR1 and CDR2 from the germline V gene are SGDLS and YYNGEE. V lost 3 bases to trimming and J lost 4 bases, with 14 bases between them. The CDR3 runs to 15 residues. Written as DNA, the CDR3 is TGTGCCAGCAGCGCCTCCCGTAGCGAATACAATGAGCAGTTCTTC. It codes for CASSASRSEYNEQFF.

The chain links TRBV28 to TRBJ2-6; 7 nucleotides agree with TRBD1. The CDR3 consists of 17 residues. CDR1 is MDHEN and CDR2 is SYDVKM in the germline V gene. Unmatched junction bases numbered 8, after V lost 5 bases and J lost 1 base. CDR3 sequence (DNA): TGTGCCAGCAGTCCCTCGGGACAGACTTCTGGGGCCAACGTCCTGACTTTC. Translating it yields CASSPSGQTSGANVLTF.

This clone was counted a few times. This sequence joins TRBV19 and TRBJ2-4; D uncertain. Germline CDR1 reads LNHDA; CDR2 reads SQIVND (reference sequence). The V gene lost 5 bases and the J gene lost 1 base, with 9 bases spanning the gap. There are 14 residues in the CDR3. The CDR3 nucleotides are TGTGCCAGTAGTCCTGGGTATGCCAAAAACATTCAGTACTTC. Translation gives CASSPGYAKNIQYF.

This chain links TRBV7-3 with TRBJ2-2, with a tentative D call TRBD2 (6 bases). V lost 5 bases, J lost 1 base, and 14 bases lay in between. Germline V lookup: CDR1 SGHTA, CDR2 FQGTGA. The CDR3 spans 16 residues. The CDR3 DNA is TGTGCCAGCAGCCCCCAGCCCGGGGGGAACACCGGGGAGCTGTTTTTT. Its translation: CASSPQPGGNTGELFF.

About this clone itself: This could be a read error, since a much larger clone is one nucleotide away. J is TRBJ2-7 and V is TRBV7-2; D is unresolved. CDR1 and CDR2 from the germline V gene are SGHTA and FQGNSA. The CDR3 extends over 10 amino acids. Deletions cut 8 bases from V and 3 bases from J, with 5 bases between. CDR3 sequence (DNA): TGTGCCAGCGGATACTACGAGCAGTACTTC. Protein sequence: CASGYYEQYF.

This clone was picked up one time. The J gene is TRBJ1-6, the V gene TRBV25-1; TRBD1 might be the D (6 bases). This CDR3 region has 15 residues. V was pared by 0 bases and J by 13 bases, with 16 bases between. The germline CDR1 and CDR2 sequences are MGHDK and SYGVNS. CDR3 nucleotides: TGTGCCAGCAGTGAATATGGGGGGGGCAAGAATCCCCTCCACTTT. This codes for CASSEYGGGKNPLHF.

This clone appeared a few times. This chain uses TRBV6-1 with TRBJ1-3; 7 nucleotides line up with TRBD1. Germline lookup yields CDR1 MNHNS and CDR2 SASEGT. The CDR3 loop spans 17 amino acids. J lost 2 bases, V lost 2 bases, and 9 bases had no gene match. The CDR3 region is CASSERLDRLTGNTIYF. In DNA form, the CDR3 reads TGTGCCAGCAGTGAAAGGCTGGACAGGCTTACTGGAAACACCATATATTTT.

This clone was seen only once. The rearrangement links TRBV30 to TRBJ1-1; possibly TRBD1 for D (5 bases). Per the germline V gene, CDR1 is GTSNPN and CDR2 is SVGIG (reference sequence). The CDR3 sequence is 11 residues long. This CDR3 is CAGGGEAEAFF. The DNA for the CDR3 is TGTGCTGGGGGGGGAGAGGCTGAAGCTTTCTTT.

CDR3 bases: TGCGCCAGCAGCTTGACCGGACAGATGAACACTGAAGCTTTCTTT. It translates to CASSLTGQMNTEAFF. The gene calls are TRBV5-1 and TRBJ1-1; weak D call: TRBD1 (6 bases). There are 15 residues in the CDR3. Germline V gives CDR1 SGHRS, CDR2 YFSETQ. V was clipped by 1 base and J by 0 bases, with 10 bases between them.

This clone was recorded only once. The chain links TRBV9 to TRBJ1-1, with 8 bases matching TRBD1. Germline loops: CDR1 SGDLS, CDR2 YYNGEE. With V trimmed by 4 bases and J by 3 bases, 8 bases remained unmatched. This CDR3 comprises 15 residues. The CDR3 is CASSPHLQGDTEAFF. The CDR3 DNA reads TGTGCCAGCAGCCCGCATTTACAGGGGGACACTGAAGCTTTCTTT. Combining the CDR3 with reference TRBV9 and TRBJ1-1 gives the whole variable domain DSGVTQTPKHLITATGQRVTLRCSPRSGDLSVYWYQQSLDQGLQFLIQYYNGEERAKGNILERFSAQQFPDLHSELNLSSLELGDSALYFCASSPHLQGDTEAFFGQGTRLTVV.

The rearrangement joins TRBV30 to TRBJ2-5, with a tentative D call TRBD2 (7 bases). The DNA end favors TRBJ2-7, so the J call may be wrong. This CDR3 comprises 13 residues. The germline V gene encodes CDR1 GTSNPN and CDR2 SVGIG (reference sequence). CDR3 protein: CAWRGGGGNEQYF. The CDR3 DNA is TGTGCCTGGCGCGGGGGCGGGGGAAACGAGCAGTACTTC.

The chain links TRBV6-5 to TRBJ2-5; D possibly corresponds to TRBD2 (6 bases). V lost 7 bases and J 5 bases, leaving 17 bases between the germline ends. This CDR3 has 14 residues. Germline loops: CDR1 MNHEY, CDR2 SVGAGI. The CDR3 DNA reads as TGTGCCAGCAATCCGGGACTCTTACAGGAGACCCAGTACTTC. Protein: CASNPGLLQETQYF.

Only one count was recorded for this clone. The same CDR3 can be traced to other DNA sequences in this sample. The chain links TRBV6-1 to TRBJ1-3, with D hard to call. Germline V lookup: CDR1 MNHNS, CDR2 SASEGT. Trimming took 3 bases from V and 4 from J, leaving 4 bases between them. The CDR3 contains 12 residues. CDR3 nucleotides: TGTGCCAGCAGTGAGTCAGGAAACACCATATATTTT. Translation: CASSESGNTIYF.

This rearrangement joins TRBV2 to TRBJ2-3; D possibly uses TRBD1 or TRBD2 (5 bases each). This CDR3 comprises 15 residues. Trimming pared 7 bases from V and 6 bases from J, leaving 20 bases between. Germline CDR1 SNHLY, CDR2 FYNNEI. CDR3 region: CASTTGTPSPDTQYF. The CDR3, as DNA: TGTGCCAGCACGACCGGGACCCCCAGTCCGGATACGCAGTATTTT.

CDR3 residues: CASSMPRLAGYEQYF. The CDR3 nucleotides are TGTGCCAGCAGTATGCCTAGACTAGCGGGCTACGAGCAGTACTTC. The chain employs TRBV27 and TRBJ2-7; TRBD2 matches at 10 bases. The CDR3 has 15 amino acids. Germline V CDR1 and CDR2: MNHEY, SMNVEV (reference sequence). Trimming cost V 5 bases and J 3 bases; bases outside gene matches: 7.

The sample holds one count of this clone. The rearrangement links TRBV10-3 to TRBJ2-7; no clear D. Germline V CDR1 and CDR2: ENHRY, SYGVKD. V lost 6 bases and J 3 bases, leaving 12 bases between the germline ends. This CDR3 has 13 residues. The CDR3 loop is CAIRPQADYEQYF. In nucleotides, the CDR3 is TGTGCCATCAGGCCCCAGGCCGACTACGAGCAGTACTTC.

This clone has just a few counts. V is TRBV5-1 and J is TRBJ1-2; D perhaps matches TRBD1 (6 bases). Germline V lookup: CDR1 SGHRS, CDR2 YFSETQ. V shed 0 bases and J shed 6 bases, with 9 bases lying between them. This CDR3 has 13 residues. The CDR3 DNA reads TGCGCCAGCAGCTTGGCGGAGGGGGATGGCTACACCTTC. Translation gives CASSLAEGDGYTF.

The chain employs TRBV6-5 and TRBJ1-1, with TRBD1 identical over 7 bases. CDR3 size: 13 residues. V lost 4 bases, J lost 11 bases, and 10 bases stayed unmatched. Germline V gives CDR1 MNHEY, CDR2 SVGAGI. The CDR3 region has the DNA TGTGCCAGCAGTTCCAAACAGGGGCTTCGGGCTTTCTTT. Translated, it gives CASSSKQGLRAFF.

The J gene is TRBJ2-7, the V gene TRBV18; the D gene is possibly TRBD1 (7 bases). The V end lost 4 bases, the J end lost 1 base, and 11 bases lay between the germline ends. CDR3 length equals 14 residues. From germline, CDR1 is KGHSH and CDR2 LQKENI. The CDR3 sequence: CASSLGGQSYEQYF. The CDR3 nucleotides read TGTGCCAGCTCACTCGGGGGACAGTCCTACGAGCAGTACTTC.

The chain is built from TRBV28 and TRBJ2-7; tentatively, D is TRBD1 or TRBD2 (7 bases each). Looked up from germline, CDR1 is MDHEN and CDR2 is SYDVKM. The CDR3 has 13 amino acids. The ends were cut back, 4 bases at V and 5 bases at J, with 12 bases in the middle. In nucleotides, the CDR3 is TGTGCCAGCAGTTCCCAGGGGGGGGACGAGCAGTACTTC. Residues: CASSSQGGDEQYF.

The rearrangement joins TRBV5-6 to TRBJ1-2; D not certain. Trimming shortened V by 3 bases and J by 8 bases, and 17 bases separated the two germline ends. Germline values: CDR1 SGHDT, CDR2 YYEEEE. This CDR3 region has 14 residues. CDR3 loop: CASSYPGVRGGYTF. The CDR3 nucleotides are TGTGCCAGCAGCTACCCGGGTGTCCGAGGGGGCTACACCTTC.

This clone was recorded a few times. CDR3 DNA: TGCAGCGTTGGACAGGGTGCCACTGAAGCTTTCTTT. Protein sequence: CSVGQGATEAFF. This rearrangement joins TRBV29-1 to TRBJ1-1; 7 bases fit TRBD1. With 4 bases clipped from V and 4 bases from J, the junction kept 3 bases outside the gene matches. The CDR3 extends over 12 amino acids. Per germline, CDR1 SQVTM and CDR2 ANQGSEA. The variable domain in full, with the rest retrieved from reference TRBV29-1 and TRBJ1-1, is SAVISQKPSRDICQRGTSLTIQCQVDSQVTMMFWYRQQPGQSLTLIATANQGSEATYESGFVIDKFPISRPNLTFSTLTVSNMSPEDSSIYLCSVGQGATEAFFGQGTRLTVV.

For this clone: The sample holds other DNA sequences that translate to the same CDR3. V usage is TRBV7-9 and J usage is TRBJ2-7, with D maybe TRBD2 (6 bases). The germline V gene encodes CDR1 SEHNR and CDR2 FQNEAQ (reference sequence). CDR3 length: 15 amino acids. The V end was cut by 1 base, the J end by 0 bases, with 10 bases between. CDR3 sequence: CASSLGAGFSYEQYF. DNA of the CDR3: TGTGCCAGCAGCTTAGGGGCGGGATTCTCCTACGAGCAGTACTTC.

This clone appeared a single time. Since a far larger clone is one base different, this is likely a read error. The chain links TRBV30 to TRBJ1-3, with a possible D match to TRBD1 (6 bases). Trimming removed 0 bases at V and 0 bases at J, with 12 bases between. CDR1 is GTSNPN, CDR2 SVGIG, per germline (reference sequence). The CDR3 loop spans 16 amino acids. The CDR3 region is CAWSVGAIGSGNTIYF. The CDR3 DNA reads TGTGCCTGGAGTGTGGGGGCTATAGGCTCTGGAAACACCATATATTTT.

This sequence joins TRBV29-1 and TRBJ1-4; no firm D call. This CDR3 contains 11 residues. CDR1 SQVTM and CDR2 ANQGSEA come from the germline V gene. V was shortened by 6 bases and J by 8 bases, with 10 bases between the two germline ends. The CDR3 spells CSVTNGEKLFF. CDR3 coding DNA: TGCAGCGTAACTAACGGGGAAAAACTGTTTTTT.

V gene TRBV6-1 combines with J gene TRBJ2-7; D might be TRBD1 (7 bases). The germline CDR1 and CDR2 sequences are MNHNS and SASEGT. The CDR3 loop spans 17 amino acids. The ends were cut back, 0 bases at V and 3 bases at J, with 18 bases in the middle. CDR3 loop: CASSEALGGGNVYEQYF. Written as DNA, the CDR3 is TGTGCCAGCAGTGAAGCGCTTGGAGGGGGCAACGTCTACGAGCAGTACTTC.

The genes are TRBV7-6 and TRBJ1-3, with no clear D. Germline values: CDR1 SGHVS, CDR2 FNYEAQ. This CDR3 region has 14 residues. With 2 bases removed from V and 0 bases from J, the gap between germline ends came to 5 bases. As DNA, the CDR3 is TGTGCCAGCAGCTTAATGGACTCTGGAAACACCATATATTTT. It codes for CASSLMDSGNTIYF.

In its sample, this clone was seen a few times. The chain couples TRBV10-3 to TRBJ1-3; D remains ambiguous. The CDR3 contains 13 residues. V shed 5 bases and J shed 0 bases, with 5 bases lying between them. Germline V gene data show CDR1 as ENHRY and CDR2 as SYGVKD. The CDR3 DNA is TGTGCCATCAGTTCTCTCTCTGGAAACACCATATATTTT. This codes for CAISSLSGNTIYF.